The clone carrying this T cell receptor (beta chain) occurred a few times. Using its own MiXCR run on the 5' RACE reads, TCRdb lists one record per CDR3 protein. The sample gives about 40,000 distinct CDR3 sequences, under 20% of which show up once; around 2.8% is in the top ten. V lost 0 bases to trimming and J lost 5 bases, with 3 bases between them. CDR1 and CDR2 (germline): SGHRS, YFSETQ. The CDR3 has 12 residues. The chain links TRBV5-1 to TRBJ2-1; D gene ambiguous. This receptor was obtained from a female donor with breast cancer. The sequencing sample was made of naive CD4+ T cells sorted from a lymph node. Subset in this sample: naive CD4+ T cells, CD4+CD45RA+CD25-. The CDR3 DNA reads TGCGCCAGCAGCTTGGGCAACAATGAGCAGTTCTTC. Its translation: CASSLGNNEQFF.